The 20 T cell receptor beta chains below all came from one sample that was sequenced in a study of shared clonotypes between healthy human individuals. In the naive CD8 group, cells lacked CD45RO and were positively selected for CCR7, so terminally differentiated effector memory CD45RA+ cells were left out. Using immunoSEQ multiplex PCR, the repertoire was profiled, and TCRdb retains in-frame clones only, with some absent. The sample includes approximately 1.9 million clones, around 93% seen only once; the top ten take about 1.7%. The sample comprised naive CD8+ T cells from PBMCs. These receptors all stem from a man younger than 30 in good health. Some clones in this sample may be carry-over from other donors' samples.

This clone has only one observation. The chain couples TRBV27 to TRBJ1-5, with D possibly TRBD1 on 6 matching bases. The germline V gene has CDR1 MNHEY and CDR2 SMNVEV (reference sequence). The CDR3 extends over 14 amino acids. Trimming removed 6 bases from V and 1 base from J, with 10 bases in between. CDR3 amino acids: CASRQGMSNQPQHF. CDR3 DNA sequence: TGTGCCAGCAGACAGGGAATGAGCAATCAGCCCCAGCATTTT.

The V call is TRBV7-2, the J call TRBJ2-1; D is uncertain. From germline, CDR1 is SGHTA and CDR2 FQGNSA. CDR3 length: 15 amino acids. Trimming removed 2 bases at V and 8 bases at J, with 16 bases between. DNA for the CDR3: TGTGCCAGCAGCTTAATAGGTTCGGGCGACGATGAGCAGTTCTTC. It encodes CASSLIGSGDDEQFF.

The V call is TRBV9, the J call TRBJ2-7; D remains ambiguous. Germline CDR1 is SGDLS and CDR2 is YYNGEE. The CDR3 spans 15 residues. The V and J ends lost 0 bases and 4 bases respectively, with 14 bases between them. Here the CDR3 DNA reads TGTGCCAGCAGCGTAGGAGCCGGATTGTGGTACGAGCAGTACTTC. The encoded protein is CASSVGAGLWYEQYF.

The rearrangement uses TRBV7-9 and TRBJ1-4; possibly TRBD1 for D (5 bases). With 3 bases removed from V and 1 base from J, the gap between germline ends came to 9 bases. Germline CDR1 SEHNR, CDR2 FQNEAQ (reference sequence). CDR3 length equals 15 residues. As DNA, the CDR3 is TGTGCCAGCAGCTTCCCCCAGGGAACTAATGAAAAACTGTTTTTT. Protein: CASSFPQGTNEKLFF.

The chain couples TRBV4-1 to TRBJ1-1; tentative D call: TRBD1 (6 bases). Trimming removed 0 bases at V and 4 bases at J, with 9 bases between. The CDR3 runs 14 residues. The V gene's germline CDR1 is MGHRA and CDR2 YSYEKL. For the CDR3, the DNA is TGCGCCAGCAGCCAAGAGCGGGGGGCCACTGAAGCTTTCTTT. Protein sequence: CASSQERGATEAFF.

This chain joins TRBV27 and TRBJ2-3; D could derive from TRBD1 or TRBD2 (5 bases each). The CDR3 runs to 16 residues. Germline lookup yields CDR1 MNHEY and CDR2 SMNVEV (reference sequence). Trimming shortened V by 5 bases and J by 6 bases, and 21 bases separated the two germline ends. This chain's CDR3 is CASSPHPGTFVDTQYF. The CDR3 nucleotides are TGTGCCAGCAGTCCTCACCCTGGGACCTTCGTGGATACGCAGTATTTT.

The chain carries TRBV15 and TRBJ2-1; tentatively, D is TRBD2 (5 bases). Trimming left V 0 bases short and J 6 bases short, with 12 bases between. The germline V gene encodes CDR1 LNHNV and CDR2 YYDKDF (reference sequence). CDR3 size: 15 residues. The CDR3 here is CATSRDRLGSNEQFF. CDR3 DNA sequence: TGTGCCACCAGCAGAGATCGGTTAGGGAGCAATGAGCAGTTCTTC.

The chain is built from TRBV11-2 and TRBJ2-2; D remains ambiguous. The CDR3 has 16 amino acids. Per germline, CDR1 SGHAT and CDR2 FQNNGV. The V gene lost 2 bases and the J gene lost 6 bases, with 16 bases spanning the gap. The CDR3 DNA reads as TGTGCCAGCAGCTTACCGTCGTACTTGGAACCCGGGGAGCTGTTTTTT. Its translation is CASSLPSYLEPGELFF.

The chain couples TRBV7-9 to TRBJ2-1; 7 bases line up with TRBD1. CDR1 and CDR2 (germline): SEHNR, FQNEAQ (reference sequence). The CDR3 runs to 12 residues. Germline trimming cut 5 bases from V and 7 bases from J; bases unmatched to any gene: 2. The CDR3 nucleotides read TGTGCCAGCAGCACAGGGGTTAATGAGCAGTTCTTC. Amino acid sequence: CASSTGVNEQFF. Filled out from reference TRBV7-9 and TRBJ2-1, the complete variable domain reads DTGVSQNPRHKITKRGQNVTFRCDPISEHNRLYWYRQTLGQGPEFLTYFQNEAQLEKSRLLSDRFSAERPKGSFSTLEIQRTEQGDSAMYLCASSTGVNEQFFGPGTRLTVL.

This rearrangement joins TRBV5-4 to TRBJ2-5; D is possibly TRBD2 (5 bases). The V gene's germline CDR1 is SGHNT and CDR2 YYREEE (reference sequence). This CDR3 has 16 residues. Trimming took 6 bases from V and 0 from J, leaving 18 bases between them. The CDR3 region has the DNA TGTGCCAGCACCTCGCCTGGACTGTCGTACCAAGAGACCCAGTACTTC. Amino acid sequence: CASTSPGLSYQETQYF.

The V and J genes are TRBV15 and TRBJ1-3, with 7 positions matching TRBD1. This CDR3 has 18 residues. V was clipped by 0 bases and J by 0 bases; unmatched bases: 8. The germline CDR1 and CDR2 sequences are LNHNV and YYDKDF (reference sequence). The DNA for the CDR3 is TGTGCCACCAGCAGAGACGTTAGGGGGCCCTTCTCTGGAAACACCATATATTTT. Encoded protein: CATSRDVRGPFSGNTIYF.

V gene TRBV7-8 combines with J gene TRBJ2-2; no clear D. The V end was cut by 3 bases, the J end by 4 bases, with 12 bases between. The CDR3 consists of 15 residues. CDR1 SGHVS and CDR2 FQNEAQ come from the germline V gene. This CDR3 is CASSFLGVGTGELFF. In DNA, the CDR3 is TGTGCCAGCAGCTTTTTGGGTGTGGGCACCGGGGAGCTGTTTTTT. Looking up the rest from reference TRBV7-8 and TRBJ2-2 gives the full variable domain: GAGVSQSPRYKVAKRGQDVALRCDPISGHVSLFWYQQALGQGPEFLTYFQNEAQLDKSGLPSDRFFAERPEGSVSTLKIQRTQQEDSAVYLCASSFLGVGTGELFFGEGSRLTVL.

The chain uses TRBV6-5 and TRBJ2-7; D is possibly TRBD1 or TRBD2 (5 bases each). The CDR3 runs to 12 residues. Germline V gene sequence: CDR1 MNHEY, CDR2 SVGAGI. Trimming left V 11 bases short and J 2 bases short, with 13 bases between. For the CDR3, the DNA is TGTGCCTCACGGGACGGAGCCTACGAGCAGTACTTC. It specifies CASRDGAYEQYF.

The V and J genes are TRBV14 and TRBJ2-5; tentatively, D is TRBD2 (5 bases). There are 16 residues in the CDR3. Per the germline V gene, CDR1 is SGHDN and CDR2 is FVKESK. V was trimmed by 0 bases and J by 5 bases, leaving 16 bases between them. The DNA of the CDR3 is TGTGCCAGCAGCCAAGAAAATTCTCTCCCGGGGGAGACCCAGTACTTC. Translated: CASSQENSLPGETQYF.

J is TRBJ2-7 and V is TRBV2; 7 bases line up with TRBD1. V was clipped by 6 bases and J by 3 bases; unmatched bases: 5. This CDR3 is built from 13 residues. Germline V gene lookup returns CDR1 SNHLY and CDR2 FYNNEI. CDR3 coding DNA: TGTGCCAGCAGACCCGACAGGGACTACGAGCAGTACTTC. Protein sequence: CASRPDRDYEQYF.

This clone occurred once. The gene calls are TRBV28 and TRBJ1-2; the D is unclear. V was trimmed by 6 bases and J by 7 bases, leaving 15 bases between them. This CDR3 region has 13 residues. Looked up from germline, CDR1 is MDHEN and CDR2 is SYDVKM. In DNA, the CDR3 is TGTGCCAGCAGAGGCCCAATAGGGCGTGGCTACACCTTC. Translation gives CASRGPIGRGYTF.

This clone is a singleton in its sample. This chain links TRBV9 with TRBJ1-3; D remains ambiguous. The ends were cut back, 4 bases at V and 0 bases at J, with 11 bases in the middle. Germline-derived CDR1 and CDR2 are SGDLS and YYNGEE. CDR3 length: 15 amino acids. DNA of the CDR3: TGTGCCAGCAGCCCCCGACGGACCTCTGGAAACACCATATATTTT. It specifies CASSPRRTSGNTIYF.

J is TRBJ1-1 and V is TRBV4-1, with unresolved D. V was trimmed by 0 bases and J by 12 bases, leaving 14 bases between them. The germline CDR1 and CDR2 sequences are MGHRA and YSYEKL. CDR3 length: 13 residues. CDR3 amino acids: CASSQDLRSRTFF. In DNA form, the CDR3 reads TGCGCCAGCAGCCAAGATTTGCGGTCTCGGACTTTCTTT.

This rearrangement joins TRBV7-6 to TRBJ2-7; the match to TRBD1 covers 10 bases. The germline V gene encodes CDR1 SGHVS and CDR2 FNYEAQ. This CDR3 is 14 amino acids long. Germline trimming cut 5 bases from V and 7 bases from J; bases unmatched to any gene: 8. The DNA of the CDR3 is TGTGCCAGCAGCCTCGGGACAGGGGCCCAAGAGCAGTACTTC. This sequence encodes CASSLGTGAQEQYF.

The gene calls are TRBV6-6 and TRBJ1-2; no clear D gene. The CDR3 consists of 11 residues. V gave up 5 bases and J gave up 8 bases, with 9 bases separating them. Per the germline V gene, CDR1 is MNHNY and CDR2 is SVGAGI (reference sequence). CDR3 sequence (DNA): TGTGCCAGCAGTCCCCTGGGGGGCTACACCTTC. As protein: CASSPLGGYTF.